The 10 T cell receptor beta chains listed next were all sequenced from one sample in a study of shared clonotypes between healthy human individuals. Some clones are missing from TCRdb's copy, which holds only in-frame ones; the method was immunoSEQ multiplex PCR. The top ten hold less than 15% of the sample, which has hundreds of thousands of clones, around 79% seen once. The sample consisted of PBMCs. The receptors originated from a woman in her thirties or forties in good health. Some clones in this sample may be carry-over from other donors' samples.

Notes on this clone: It may be a read error: a sequence one base away is much more abundant. This chain uses TRBV30 with TRBJ1-1; no clear D. Germline values: CDR1 GTSNPN, CDR2 SVGIG (reference sequence). V was clipped by 1 base and J by 12 bases, with 21 bases between them. This CDR3 has 14 amino acids. In DNA, the CDR3 is TGTGCCTGGAGTGACCGAAGGGTTACCATCTCATCTTTCTTT. Translation: CAWSDRRVTISSFF.

This chain uses TRBV28 with TRBJ2-5; tentatively, D is TRBD2 (8 bases). The germline CDR1 and CDR2 sequences are MDHEN and SYDVKM. The V end lost 5 bases, the J end lost 5 bases, and 18 bases lay between the germline ends. The CDR3 loop spans 15 amino acids. The DNA of the CDR3 is TGTGCCAGCAGTCCTCGACAGGGCGGGGGGGAGACCCAGTACTTC. Translating gives CASSPRQGGGETQYF. Using reference TRBV28 and TRBJ2-5 for the parts outside the CDR3, the full variable domain is DVKVTQSSRYLVKRTGEKVFLECVQDMDHENMFWYRQDPGLGLRLIYFSYDVKMKEKGDIPEGYSVSREKKERFSLILESASTNQTSMYLCASSPRQGGGETQYFGPGTRLLVL.

In its sample, this clone was seen many times. The rearrangement joins TRBV2 to TRBJ1-3; D is undetermined. The CDR3 contains 11 residues. The V and J ends lost 6 bases and 6 bases respectively, with 6 bases between them. The germline V gene encodes CDR1 SNHLY and CDR2 FYNNEI. The CDR3 protein is CASSLENTIYF. DNA of the CDR3: TGTGCCAGCAGCTTAGAAAACACCATATATTTT.

This chain links TRBV2 with TRBJ1-1; D call uncertain. This CDR3 contains 14 residues. Looked up from germline, CDR1 is SNHLY and CDR2 is FYNNEI. V was trimmed by 6 bases and J by 1 base, leaving 12 bases between them. CDR3 residues: CASRGSLGNTEAFF. CDR3 sequence (DNA): TGTGCCAGCAGGGGGTCCCTTGGGAACACTGAAGCTTTCTTT. The full variable domain, with the rest looked up from reference TRBV2 and TRBJ1-1, is EPEVTQTPSHQVTQMGQEVILRCVPISNHLYFYWYRQILGQKVEFLVSFYNNEISEKSEIFDDQFSVERPDGSNFTLKIRSTKLEDSAMYFCASRGSLGNTEAFFGQGTRLTVV.

This chain connects TRBV28 to TRBJ2-1, with D perhaps TRBD2 (5 bases). Germline V gives CDR1 MDHEN, CDR2 SYDVKM. V was clipped by 10 bases and J by 6 bases, with 16 bases between them. This CDR3 spans 13 amino acids. CDR3 nucleotide sequence: TGTGCCACCAAAGGAGGCGGACTCAATGAGCAGTTCTTC. Encoded protein: CATKGGGLNEQFF.

On this clone itself: This sequence may be a read error, since a much larger clone differs from it by one base. Other DNA sequences in this specimen translate into the identical CDR3. The rearrangement joins TRBV6-5 to TRBJ2-7, with D uncertain. The V gene lost 2 bases and the J gene lost 3 bases, with 2 bases spanning the gap. The CDR3 contains 11 residues. Germline V gene lookup returns CDR1 MNHEY and CDR2 SVGAGI. The CDR3: CASSYLYEQYF. The CDR3 DNA reads as TGTGCCAGCAGTTACCTCTACGAGCAGTACTTC.

The DNA of the CDR3 is TGTGCCACCAGCAGCCCTTTGGGTAGCTATAGCAATCAGCCCCAGCATTTT. Its protein product is CATSSPLGSYSNQPQHF. The gene calls are TRBV15 and TRBJ1-5, with unresolved D. The CDR3 extends over 17 amino acids. Germline V gene sequence: CDR1 LNHNV, CDR2 YYDKDF (reference sequence). V lost 3 bases and J lost 0, with 15 bases in between. The variable domain in full, completed from reference TRBV15 and TRBJ1-5, reads DAMVIQNPRYQVTQFGKPVTLSCSQTLNHNVMYWYQQKSSQAPKLLFHYYDKDFNNEADTPDNFQSRRPNTSFCFLDIRSPGLGDTAMYLCATSSPLGSYSNQPQHFGDGTRLSIL.

This rearrangement joins TRBV7-8 to TRBJ2-1, with TRBD1 as a possible D gene (6 bases). V lost 4 bases and J lost 10, with 26 bases in between. This CDR3 contains 17 residues. The germline CDR1 and CDR2 sequences are SGHVS and FQNEAQ. CDR3 region: CASSSTPPGQSLAEQFF. As DNA, the CDR3 is TGTGCCAGCAGCTCAACACCCCCTGGACAGTCGCTGGCGGAGCAGTTCTTC.

The chain employs TRBV10-3 and TRBJ2-7; 7 nucleotides match TRBD1. V gave up 6 bases and J gave up 5 bases; unmatched junction bases: 4. This CDR3 has 12 residues. Germline-derived CDR1 and CDR2 are ENHRY and SYGVKD. CDR3 nucleotides: TGTGCCATCAGCGGACAGGAGGACGAGCAGTACTTC. Residues: CAISGQEDEQYF.

The rearrangement uses TRBV6-5 and TRBJ2-7; D ambiguous. Germline V gives CDR1 MNHEY, CDR2 SVGAGI. CDR3 length: 11 residues. The CDR3 DNA sequence: TGTCCCACCCCCCCTGCTTACGAGCAGTACTTC. It is translated as CPTPPAYEQYF.